The source of this TCR beta chain is a study of T cell repertoires in cytomegalovirus infection (dated by TCRdb to between 2019 and 2020). The study in broad terms: Because public TCR beta signatures pointed to carriage of CMV infection together with the matching HLA type, the HLA type of each donor mattered for the analysis. Points the paper makes about the study in general: In both this cohort and an independent cohort of a few hundred donors, the cumulative frequency of public TCR beta family members distinguished carriers of CMV infection plus the relevant HLA type. The ex vivo response was dominated by HLA-C-restricted CMV-specific TCR beta clonotypes, and the single most frequent clonotype in two of eight donors was supplied by these HLA-C-restricted clonotypes.

Sequenced on an Illumina HiSeq 1500. Using fastp at Q25 and MiXCR, TCRdb reprocessed the public reads and kept productive beta chains. Rows with a matching CDR3 protein are joined into one entry that keeps the most common DNA and genes. The sample data list around 490,000 distinct CDR3 sequences, and approximately 25% of these were observed just once. Less than 15% of the sample is in the top ten clones. Trimming costs V 1 base and J 3 bases, and their ends lie 14 bases apart. The germline V gene (reference sequence) provides CDR1 DFQATT and CDR2 SNEGSKA. From the cysteine up to the phenylalanine, the CDR3 has a length of 15 residues. The kept DNA is CDR3 alone, 45 bases in frame from the first base. This clonotype came up a few times. The antigen this receptor binds is unknown. The sample holds no much larger clone one base away, and base qualities are not on file.

Sample: PBMCs. Recombination linked TRBV20-1 to TRBJ2-3; the D gene cannot be resolved reliably. The TCR was taken from a human donor in good health (CMV status not recorded). Some clones in this sample may be carry-over from other donors' samples. The sequenced DNA: TGCAGTGCTAGAGCCCCCGCCCTGGCAACAGATACGCAGTATTTT. Translated, it gives CSARAPALATDTQYF.